The entry below describes one T cell receptor beta chain. What antigen it recognizes has not been identified. Base qualities are not provided; no much larger clone lies one nucleotide away. These data originate in a study of blood T cell repertoires in COVID-19 (dated by TCRdb to about 2020). For the study in its entirety: Samples from collaborators originated in the United States, Italy and Spain and spanned both the acute and convalescent phases of COVID-19. The material from the prospective study consisted of cDNA or gDNA derived from T cells, B-cell-depleted T cells, or PBMCs. Subjects who had been exposed to COVID-19, were actively infected with it, or had recovered from it provided the deeply sampled blood TCRbeta repertoires that made up the dataset. The repertoires were released in a freely available public database meant as a resource for research on the immune response to SARS-CoV-2. The samples were drawn from the first 160 participants of the ongoing ImmuneRACE study and from over 950 subjects provided by 6 global collaborators. Nearly every sample came with metadata listing a de-identified subject ID, COVID-19 status, age in years and sex. Where available, HLA class I and class II types were obtained from metadata supplied by the sample provider rather than from assay-based typing. The paper's findings and limits, for the study overall: The quantity of clinical and demographic metadata differed by source and by participant and was supplied without curation.

Each collaborating institution followed its own protocols to collect whole blood in K2EDTA tubes. For TCRbeta analysis, collaborators shipped samples in one of three forms: frozen whole blood, isolated PBMCs, or DNA extracted from either of those sample types. Germline trimming: 4 bases from V, 6 bases from J; junction bases outside gene matches: 7. CDR1 and CDR2, looked up from the germline V gene, are SGHVS and FQNEAQ. The CDR3 runs 14 amino acids, cysteine and phenylalanine included. CDR3 DNA is the only sequence kept; it has 42 bases, read in frame from the first base. The immunoSEQ Assay, a bias-controlled multiplex PCR, was used to amplify TCRbeta CDR3 regions from genomic DNA. The original methods were these. Nucleated cell counts per sample were estimated from amplification of reference gene primers within the assay. To quantify the absolute abundance of each unique TCRbeta CDR3 rearrangement, sequence reads were collapsed and filtered. For each sample, productive Simpson clonality was calculated by taking the square root of Simpson's diversity index across productive rearrangements. TCRdb's version of the immuneACCESS table is confined to in-frame rearrangements and falls short of the full clone set. An unresolved V gene accounts for under half of the shortfall where checked; the remainder is of unknown origin. Clonal size and the V and J genes are those of that table, whereas D and trimming came from the DNA. Here the sample has about 190,000 clones; around 86% occur a single time. Approximately 6.7% of the sample rests with the top ten.

The sequence was obtained from a man in his forties with acute or convalescent COVID-19. The rearrangement joined TRBV7-8 to TRBJ2-7, with TRBD1 identical over 9 junction bases. Sample: peripheral blood. The sequenced DNA is TGTGCCAGCAGCTGGGGACAGGGTATGACCGAGCAGTACTTC. Its protein is CASSWGQGMTEQYF.